Below, 2 T cell receptor beta chains from the same sample are listed, as sequenced in a study of T cells in Graves' hyperthyroidism and ophthalmopathy. Regions amplified from RNA transcripts were the TCR beta CDR3 regions. A set of HTBI primers served as the primers for a first-round RT-PCR of the TCR CDR3. TCRdb reprocessed the multiplex PCR reads with MiXCR, giving one entry per CDR3 protein. The sample records tens of thousands of distinct CDR3 sequences, approximately 48% being singletons. Input material: blood. These receptors originate from a woman in her forties or fifties with Graves' ophthalmopathy.

This clonotype has at least ten counts. The rearrangement uses TRBV6-1 and TRBJ2-3, with no clear D. Germline CDR1 is MNHNS and CDR2 is SASEGT. Trimming removed 6 bases at V and 5 bases at J, with 15 bases between. This CDR3 contains 14 residues. CDR3 DNA: TGTGCCAGCAGCTCCCCGGGTAGGTTAGATACGCAGTATTTT. Its protein product is CASSSPGRLDTQYF.

On this clonotype itself: One junction end disagrees with the germline gene, perhaps due to a read error. V gene TRBV10-3 combines with J gene TRBJ2-2, with D perhaps TRBD1 (6 bases). CDR3 length equals 15 residues. Germline values: CDR1 ENHRY, CDR2 SYGVKD. The chain's CDR3 is CAIGEGGAATGELFF. CDR3 in DNA: TGTGCCATCGGGGAAGGGGGAGCGGCAACCGGGGAGCTATTTTTT.